This T cell receptor (beta chain) was sequenced during a study of PD-1 blockade in classical Hodgkin lymphoma. Described time point: newly diagnosed, previously untreated cHL patient sample. Acting as the comparison were PBMCs from newly diagnosed, untreated classical Hodgkin lymphoma. The CDR3 spans 13 residues. Germline loops: CDR1 SGHNT, CDR2 YENEEA. Trimming stripped 3 bases from V and 5 bases from J, with 10 bases between. The count of this clone is one. Its target is not known. Sequencing was performed with immunoSEQ multiplex PCR; in TCRdb, only in-frame clones are kept and a portion is missing. The table lists 20,000 to 25,000 clones, approximately 94% of them singletons. Findings and limits, study-wide: In newly diagnosed patients, baseline TCR diversity was reportedly below that of healthy donors. The causes of the repertoire differences, possibly disease activity or prior therapy, remain undefined.

This receptor was identified in a human donor with classical Hodgkin lymphoma. Sequences were obtained from peripheral blood mononuclear cells (PBMCs). This chain uses TRBV11-3 with TRBJ1-1; D uncertain. Here the CDR3 reads CASSFSRVTEAFF. The CDR3 region has the DNA TGTGCCAGCAGCTTTTCGAGGGTGACTGAAGCTTTCTTT. The whole variable domain, filled in from reference TRBV11-3 and TRBJ1-1, reads EAGVVQSPRYKIIEKKQPVAFWCNPISGHNTLYWYLQNLGQGPELLIRYENEEAVDDSQLPKDRFSAERLKGVDSTLKIQPAELGDSAVYLCASSFSRVTEAFFGQGTRLTVV.